The entry that follows covers one T cell receptor (beta chain) sequence. The data derive from a study of T cell changes during pregnancy in multiple sclerosis. The repertoire was sequenced with immunoSEQ multiplex PCR; TCRdb's copy has only in-frame clones and lacks some. The repertoire holds 35,000 to 45,000 clones, with around nine tenths as singletons. V lost 5 bases and J 0 bases, leaving 5 bases between the germline ends. The CDR3 is made up of 13 amino acids. Germline assignment: CDR1 SEHNR and CDR2 FQNEAQ (reference sequence). This TCR came from a female donor with multiple sclerosis, enrolled in a pregnancy study. The rearrangement links TRBV7-9 to TRBJ1-5; no firm D call. This specimen consisted of CD8+ T cells from peripheral blood mononuclear cells, obtained in the first trimester of pregnancy. The CDR3 DNA reads TGTGCCAGCAGCGGTAGTAGCAATCAGCCCCAGCATTTT. As protein: CASSGSSNQPQHF.